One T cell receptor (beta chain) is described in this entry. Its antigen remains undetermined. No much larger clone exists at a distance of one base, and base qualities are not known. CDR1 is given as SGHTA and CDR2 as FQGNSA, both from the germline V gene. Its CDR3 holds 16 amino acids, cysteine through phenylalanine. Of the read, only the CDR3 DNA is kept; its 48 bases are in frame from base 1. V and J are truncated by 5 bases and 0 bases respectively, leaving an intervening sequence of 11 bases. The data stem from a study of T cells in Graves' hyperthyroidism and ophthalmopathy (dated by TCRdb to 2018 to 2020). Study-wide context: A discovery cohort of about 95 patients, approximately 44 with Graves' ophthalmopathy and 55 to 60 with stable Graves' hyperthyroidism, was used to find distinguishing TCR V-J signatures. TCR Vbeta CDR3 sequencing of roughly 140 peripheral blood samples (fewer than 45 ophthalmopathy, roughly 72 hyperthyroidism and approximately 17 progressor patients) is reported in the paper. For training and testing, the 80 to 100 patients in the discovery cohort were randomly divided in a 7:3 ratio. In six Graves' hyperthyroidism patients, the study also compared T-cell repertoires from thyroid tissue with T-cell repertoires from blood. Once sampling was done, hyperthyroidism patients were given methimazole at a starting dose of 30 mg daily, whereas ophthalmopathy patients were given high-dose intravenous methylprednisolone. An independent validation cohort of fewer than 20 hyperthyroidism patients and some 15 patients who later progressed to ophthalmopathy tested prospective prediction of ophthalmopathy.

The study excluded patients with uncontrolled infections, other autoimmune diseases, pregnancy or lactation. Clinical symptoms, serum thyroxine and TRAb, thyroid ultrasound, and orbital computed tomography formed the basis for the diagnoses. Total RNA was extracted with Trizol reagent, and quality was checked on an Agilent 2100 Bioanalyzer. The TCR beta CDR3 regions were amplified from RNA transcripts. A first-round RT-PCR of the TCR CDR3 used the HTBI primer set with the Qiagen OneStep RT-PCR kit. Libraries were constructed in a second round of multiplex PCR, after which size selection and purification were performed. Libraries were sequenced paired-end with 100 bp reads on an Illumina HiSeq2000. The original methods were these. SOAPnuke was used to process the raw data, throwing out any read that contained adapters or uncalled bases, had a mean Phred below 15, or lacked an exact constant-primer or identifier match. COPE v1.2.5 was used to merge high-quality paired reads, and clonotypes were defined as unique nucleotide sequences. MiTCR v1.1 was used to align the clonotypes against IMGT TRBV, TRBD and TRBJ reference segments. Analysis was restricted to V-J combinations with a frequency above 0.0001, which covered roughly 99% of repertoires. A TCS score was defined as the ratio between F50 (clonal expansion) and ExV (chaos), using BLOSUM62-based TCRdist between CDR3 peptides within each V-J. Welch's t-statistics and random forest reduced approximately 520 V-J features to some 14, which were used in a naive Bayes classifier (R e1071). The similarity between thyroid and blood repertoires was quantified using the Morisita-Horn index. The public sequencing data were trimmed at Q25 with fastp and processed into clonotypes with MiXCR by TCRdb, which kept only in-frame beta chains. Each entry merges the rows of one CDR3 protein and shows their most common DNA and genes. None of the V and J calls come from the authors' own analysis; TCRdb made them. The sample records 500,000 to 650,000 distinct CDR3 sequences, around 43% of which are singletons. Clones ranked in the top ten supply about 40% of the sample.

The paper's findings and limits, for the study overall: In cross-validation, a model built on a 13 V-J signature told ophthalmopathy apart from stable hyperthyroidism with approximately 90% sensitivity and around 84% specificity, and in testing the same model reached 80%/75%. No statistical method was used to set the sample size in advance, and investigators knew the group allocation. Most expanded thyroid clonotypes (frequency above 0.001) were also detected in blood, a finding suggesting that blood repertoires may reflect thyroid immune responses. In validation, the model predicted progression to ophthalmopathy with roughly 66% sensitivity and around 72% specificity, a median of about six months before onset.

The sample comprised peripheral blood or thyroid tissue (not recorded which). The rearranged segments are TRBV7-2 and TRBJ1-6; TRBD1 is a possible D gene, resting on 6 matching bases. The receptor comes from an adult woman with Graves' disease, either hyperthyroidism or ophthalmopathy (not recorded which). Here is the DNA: TGTGCCAGCAGCGTTCGCAGGGGCTCCTATAATTCACCCCTCCACTTT. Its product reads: CASSVRRGSYNSPLHF.